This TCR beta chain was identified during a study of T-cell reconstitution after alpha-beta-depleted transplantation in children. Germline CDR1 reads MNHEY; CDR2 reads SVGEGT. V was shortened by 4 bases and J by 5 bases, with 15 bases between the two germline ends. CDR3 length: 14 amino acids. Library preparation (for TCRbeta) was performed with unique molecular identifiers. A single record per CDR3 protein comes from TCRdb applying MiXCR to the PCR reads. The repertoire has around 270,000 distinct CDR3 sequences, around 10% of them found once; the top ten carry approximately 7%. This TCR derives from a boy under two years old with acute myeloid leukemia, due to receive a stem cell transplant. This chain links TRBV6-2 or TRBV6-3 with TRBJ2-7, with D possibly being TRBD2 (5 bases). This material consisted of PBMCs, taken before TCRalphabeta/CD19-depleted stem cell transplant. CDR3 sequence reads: CASSFFDAGHEQYF. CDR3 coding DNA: TGTGCCAGCAGTTTTTTCGACGCGGGCCACGAGCAGTACTTC.